This T cell receptor beta chain was captured by sequencing in a study of T cells in Graves' hyperthyroidism and ophthalmopathy. No progression to ophthalmopathy during 18 months of follow-up defined stable disease. Hyperthyroidism had been newly diagnosed in patients aged 18 to 65, and its duration was under 2 months. RNA transcripts served as the template for amplifying TCR beta CDR3 regions. With the HTBI primer set, the TCR CDR3 went through a first round of RT-PCR. TCRdb re-analysed the multiplex PCR reads in MiXCR, keeping a single row per CDR3 protein. In the table there are over 650,000 distinct CDR3 sequences, over 15% of which are singletons. Trimming left V 3 bases short and J 9 bases short, with 15 bases between. From germline, CDR1 is SGHVS and CDR2 FQNEAQ. The CDR3 covers 14 residues. Ten or more counts support this clonotype. What it binds is not known. Study results and caveats: The model identified upcoming ophthalmopathy a median about 6.5 months ahead of onset.

This chain links TRBV7-8 with TRBJ2-1; D possibly corresponds to TRBD2 (6 bases). This sequence originates from a man between 18 and 35 years old with Graves' hyperthyroidism. Sequencing was performed on blood. DNA for the CDR3: TGTGCCAGCAGCTTGTACCGGGAGCGAGGTGAGCAGTTCTTC. Amino acid sequence: CASSLYRERGEQFF.